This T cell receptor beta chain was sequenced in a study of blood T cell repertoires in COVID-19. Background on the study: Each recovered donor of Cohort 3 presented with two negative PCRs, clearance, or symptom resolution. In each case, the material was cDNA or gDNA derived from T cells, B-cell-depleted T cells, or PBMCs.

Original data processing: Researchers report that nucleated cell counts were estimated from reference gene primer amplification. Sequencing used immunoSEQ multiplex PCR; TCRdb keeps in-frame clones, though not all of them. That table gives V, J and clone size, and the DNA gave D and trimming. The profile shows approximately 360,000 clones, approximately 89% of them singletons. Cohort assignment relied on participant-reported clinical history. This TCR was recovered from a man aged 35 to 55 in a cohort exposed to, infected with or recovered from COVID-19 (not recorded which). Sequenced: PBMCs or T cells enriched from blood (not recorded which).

The CDR3 DNA sequence: TGTGCCAGCAGCTGGGGCACCCTTGACAGGGGGCGGCAAGAGACCCAGTACTTC. This translates into CASSWGTLDRGRQETQYF. The V and J genes are TRBV5-8 and TRBJ2-5, with TRBD1 matching 10 bases. Germline V gene sequence: CDR1 SGHTS, CDR2 YDEGEE. V trimming: 3 bases; J trimming: 2 bases; junction bases outside the gene matches: 13. The CDR3 consists of 18 residues.